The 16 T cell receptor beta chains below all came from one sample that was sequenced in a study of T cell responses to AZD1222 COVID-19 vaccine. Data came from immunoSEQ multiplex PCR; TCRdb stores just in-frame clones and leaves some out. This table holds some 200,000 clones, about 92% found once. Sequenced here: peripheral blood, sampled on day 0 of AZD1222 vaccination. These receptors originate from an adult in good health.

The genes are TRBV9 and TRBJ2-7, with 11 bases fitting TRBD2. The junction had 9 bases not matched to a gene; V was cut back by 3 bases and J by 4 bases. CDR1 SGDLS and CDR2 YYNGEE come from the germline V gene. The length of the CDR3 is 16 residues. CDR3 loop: CASSATGTSGLYEQYF. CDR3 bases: TGTGCCAGCAGCGCAACCGGGACTAGCGGCTTATACGAGCAGTACTTC.

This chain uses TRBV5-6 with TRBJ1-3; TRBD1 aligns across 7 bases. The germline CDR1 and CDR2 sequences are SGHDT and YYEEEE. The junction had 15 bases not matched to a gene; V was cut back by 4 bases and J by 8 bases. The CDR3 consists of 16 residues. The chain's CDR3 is CASSTPGDSRGDTIYF. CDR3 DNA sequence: TGTGCCAGCAGCACACCCGGGGACAGCCGCGGGGACACCATATATTTT. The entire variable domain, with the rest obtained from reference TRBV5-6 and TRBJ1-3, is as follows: DAGVTQSPTHLIKTRGQQVTLRCSPKSGHDTVSWYQQALGQGPQFIFQYYEEEERQRGNFPDRFSGHQFPNYSSELNVNALLLGDSALYLCASSTPGDSRGDTIYFGEGSWLTVV.

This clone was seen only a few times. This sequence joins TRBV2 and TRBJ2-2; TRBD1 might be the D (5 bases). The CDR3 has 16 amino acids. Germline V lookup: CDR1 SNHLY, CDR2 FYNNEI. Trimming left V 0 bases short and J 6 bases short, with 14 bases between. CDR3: CASSEALPGLSGELFF. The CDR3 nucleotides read TGTGCCAGCAGTGAAGCGCTTCCAGGGCTGTCCGGGGAGCTGTTTTTT.

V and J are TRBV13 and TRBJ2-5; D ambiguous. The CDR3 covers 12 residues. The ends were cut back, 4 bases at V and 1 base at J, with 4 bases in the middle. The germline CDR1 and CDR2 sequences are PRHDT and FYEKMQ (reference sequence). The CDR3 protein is CASSSIQETQYF. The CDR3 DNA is TGTGCCAGCAGCTCGATCCAAGAGACCCAGTACTTC.

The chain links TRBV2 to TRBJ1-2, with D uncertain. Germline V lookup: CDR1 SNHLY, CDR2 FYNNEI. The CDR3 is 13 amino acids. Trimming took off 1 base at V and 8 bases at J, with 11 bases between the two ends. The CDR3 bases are TGTGCCAGCAGTGAAGGCCTCGAACAGGGCTACACCTTC. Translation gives CASSEGLEQGYTF. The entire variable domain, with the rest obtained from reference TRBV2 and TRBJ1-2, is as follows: EPEVTQTPSHQVTQMGQEVILRCVPISNHLYFYWYRQILGQKVEFLVSFYNNEISEKSEIFDDQFSVERPDGSNFTLKIRSTKLEDSAMYFCASSEGLEQGYTFGSGTRLTVV.

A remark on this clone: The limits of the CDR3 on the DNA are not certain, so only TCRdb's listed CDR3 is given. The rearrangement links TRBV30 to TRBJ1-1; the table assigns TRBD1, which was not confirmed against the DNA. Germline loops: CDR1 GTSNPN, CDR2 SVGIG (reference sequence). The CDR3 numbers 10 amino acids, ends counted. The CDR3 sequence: CRLCAWTRPF.

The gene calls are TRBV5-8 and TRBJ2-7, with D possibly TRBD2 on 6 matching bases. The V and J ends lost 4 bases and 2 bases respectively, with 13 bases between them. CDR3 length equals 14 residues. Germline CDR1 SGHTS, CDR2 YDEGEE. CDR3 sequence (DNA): TGTGCCAGCAGCCCAGAACTAGCCGCCTACGAGCAGTACTTC. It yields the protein CASSPELAAYEQYF.

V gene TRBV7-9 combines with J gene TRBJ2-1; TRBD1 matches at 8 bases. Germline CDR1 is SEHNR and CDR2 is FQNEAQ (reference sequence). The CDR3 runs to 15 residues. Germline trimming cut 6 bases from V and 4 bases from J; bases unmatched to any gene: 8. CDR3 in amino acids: CASSSGTGVYNEQFF. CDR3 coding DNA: TGTGCCAGCAGTTCCGGGACAGGAGTTTACAATGAGCAGTTCTTC.

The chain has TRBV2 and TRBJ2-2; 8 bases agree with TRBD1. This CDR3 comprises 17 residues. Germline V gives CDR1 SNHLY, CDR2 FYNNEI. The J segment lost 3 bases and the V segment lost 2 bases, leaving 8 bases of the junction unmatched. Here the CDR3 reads CASSEPESTGDTGELFF. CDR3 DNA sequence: TGTGCCAGCAGTGAACCGGAGTCGACAGGGGACACCGGGGAGCTGTTTTTT.

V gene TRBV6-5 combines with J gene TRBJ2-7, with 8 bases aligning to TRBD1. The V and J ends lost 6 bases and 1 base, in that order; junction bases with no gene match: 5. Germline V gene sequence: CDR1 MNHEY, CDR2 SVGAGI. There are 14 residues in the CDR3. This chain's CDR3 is CASRGDRSSYEQYF. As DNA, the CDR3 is TGTGCCAGCAGGGGGGACAGGTCATCCTACGAGCAGTACTTC.

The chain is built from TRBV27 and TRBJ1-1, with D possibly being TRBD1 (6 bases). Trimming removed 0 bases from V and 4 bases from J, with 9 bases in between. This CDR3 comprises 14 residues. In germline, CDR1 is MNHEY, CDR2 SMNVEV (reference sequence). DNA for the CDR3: TGTGCCAGCAGTTTATCGAACAGGGTCACTGAAGCTTTCTTT. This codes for CASSLSNRVTEAFF.

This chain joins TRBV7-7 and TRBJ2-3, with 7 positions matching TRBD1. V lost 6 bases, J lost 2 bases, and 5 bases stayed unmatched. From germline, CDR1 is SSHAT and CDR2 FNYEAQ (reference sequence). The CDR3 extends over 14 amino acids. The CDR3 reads CASSQQGSTDTQYF. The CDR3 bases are TGTGCCAGCAGTCAACAGGGGTCCACAGATACGCAGTATTTT.

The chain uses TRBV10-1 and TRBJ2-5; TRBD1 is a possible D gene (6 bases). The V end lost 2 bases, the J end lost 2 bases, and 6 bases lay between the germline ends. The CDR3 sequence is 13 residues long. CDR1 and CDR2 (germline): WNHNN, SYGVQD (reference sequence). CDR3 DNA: TGCGCCAGCAGTGAGGGACAGCAAGAGACCCAGTACTTC. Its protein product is CASSEGQQETQYF.

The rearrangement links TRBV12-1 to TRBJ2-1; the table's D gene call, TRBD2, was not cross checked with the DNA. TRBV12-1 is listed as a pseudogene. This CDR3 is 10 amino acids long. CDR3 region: CASSHDSVFF. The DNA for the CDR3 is TGTGCCAGCAGCCACGATAGCGTCTTCTTC.

The CDR3 loop is CASSLERGNYEQYF. The DNA for the CDR3 is TGCGCCAGCAGCTTGGAACGGGGCAACTACGAGCAGTACTTC. The chain uses TRBV5-1 and TRBJ2-7; TRBD1 or TRBD2 may be the D gene (5 bases each). Germline V gives CDR1 SGHRS, CDR2 YFSETQ. CDR3 length: 14 residues. The V gene lost 0 bases and the J gene lost 3 bases, with 10 bases spanning the gap.

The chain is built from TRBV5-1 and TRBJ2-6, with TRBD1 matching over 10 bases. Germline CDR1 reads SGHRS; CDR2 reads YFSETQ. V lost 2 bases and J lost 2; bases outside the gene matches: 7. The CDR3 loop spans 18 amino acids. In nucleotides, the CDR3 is TGCGCCAGCAGCTTCTCGACAGGGGGCGCGCCTGGGGCCAACGTCCTGACTTTC. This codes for CASSFSTGGAPGANVLTF.